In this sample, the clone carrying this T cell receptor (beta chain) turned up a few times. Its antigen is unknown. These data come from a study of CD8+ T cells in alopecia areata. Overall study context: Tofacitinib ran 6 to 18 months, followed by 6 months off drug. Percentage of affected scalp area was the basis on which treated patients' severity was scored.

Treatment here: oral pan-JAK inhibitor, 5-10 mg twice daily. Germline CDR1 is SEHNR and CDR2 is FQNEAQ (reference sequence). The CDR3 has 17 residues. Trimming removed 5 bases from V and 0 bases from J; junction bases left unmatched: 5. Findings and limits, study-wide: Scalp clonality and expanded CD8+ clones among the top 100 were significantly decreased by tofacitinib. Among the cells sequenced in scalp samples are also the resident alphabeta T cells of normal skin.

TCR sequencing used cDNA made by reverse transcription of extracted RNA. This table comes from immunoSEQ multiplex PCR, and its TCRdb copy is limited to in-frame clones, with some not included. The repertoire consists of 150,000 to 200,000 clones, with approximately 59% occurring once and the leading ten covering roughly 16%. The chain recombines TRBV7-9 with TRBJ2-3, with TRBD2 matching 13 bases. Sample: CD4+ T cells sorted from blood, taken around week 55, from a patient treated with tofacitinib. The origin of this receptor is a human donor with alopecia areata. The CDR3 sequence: CASSTGLAGLSTDTQYF. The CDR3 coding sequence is TGTGCCAGCAGCACGGGACTAGCGGGGCTCAGCACAGATACGCAGTATTTT.